These T cell receptor beta chains were read from a single sample in a study of human T cells and chemical hapten exposure. Each CDR3 protein gets one entry after TCRdb re-called the RACE reads with MiXCR. The table shows 200,000 to 300,000 distinct CDR3 sequences, with 7.5% to 9% occurring only once. The sequenced sample was whole blood, obtained in connection with sensitization to the hapten diphenylcyclopropenone (DPC). The receptors stem from a woman aged 35 to 49 with alopecia areata. Some clones in this sample may be carry-over from other donors' samples. Both conserved end residues are part of each CDR3.

v_gene: TRBV6-2/TRBV6-3
j_gene: TRBJ2-6
CDR3aa: CASSYSNYGTYSSGANVLTF

v_gene: TRBV20-1
j_gene: TRBJ2-1
CDR3aa: CSAVKASGQGFYNEQFF

v_gene: TRBV10-3
j_gene: TRBJ2-3
CDR3aa: CAINGQSTDTQYF

v_gene: TRBV20-1
j_gene: TRBJ2-3
CDR3aa: CSADLDRGPQYF

v_gene: TRBV20-1
j_gene: TRBJ1-5
CDR3aa: CSARTAVNQPQHF

v_gene: TRBV7-2
j_gene: TRBJ2-3
CDR3aa: CASSLVGPANTQYF

v_gene: TRBV15
j_gene: TRBJ2-1
CDR3aa: CATSTPAVGRGPLSSYNEQFF

v_gene: TRBV7-9
j_gene: TRBJ1-2
CDR3aa: CASSLTGTDYGYTF

v_gene: TRBV20-1
j_gene: TRBJ2-7
CDR3aa: CSARWGLRSSYEQYF

v_gene: TRBV18
j_gene: TRBJ1-1
CDR3aa: CASSPDLGYTEAFF

v_gene: TRBV7-2
j_gene: TRBJ2-1
CDR3aa: CASSLDPRQFF

v_gene: TRBV27
j_gene: TRBJ1-2
CDR3aa: CASSFTAAANYGYTF

v_gene: TRBV12-3/TRBV12-4
j_gene: NA
CDR3aa: CASSFGRGSTDTQHF

v_gene: TRBV28
j_gene: TRBJ2-7
CDR3aa: CASLVAGDSYEQYF

v_gene: TRBV11-2
j_gene: TRBJ1-6
CDR3aa: CASSFTGGNSPLHF

v_gene: TRBV4-2
j_gene: TRBJ1-5
CDR3aa: CASSQEGAQGQPQHF

v_gene: TRBV6-2/TRBV6-3
j_gene: TRBJ2-1
CDR3aa: CASWTSPYNEQFF

v_gene: TRBV28
j_gene: TRBJ2-7
CDR3aa: CASSLMTSGIRSYEQYF

v_gene: TRBV28
j_gene: TRBJ2-3
CDR3aa: CASSPPLVGRDTQYF

v_gene: TRBV6-5
j_gene: TRBJ1-2
CDR3aa: CASSYRTGDNYGYTF

v_gene: TRBV6-5
j_gene: TRBJ2-7
CDR3aa: CASTSPGGYEQYF

v_gene: TRBV5-1
j_gene: TRBJ2-5
CDR3aa: CASSPDARALETQYF

v_gene: TRBV7-2
j_gene: TRBJ2-2
CDR3aa: CASSFVAGGAGELFF

v_gene: TRBV20-1
j_gene: TRBJ1-1
CDR3aa: CSATDKMNTEAFF

v_gene: TRBV4-1
j_gene: TRBJ2-1
CDR3aa: CASSLNHRSSYNEQFF

v_gene: TRBV6-2/TRBV6-3
j_gene: TRBJ2-1
CDR3aa: CASSKWTSGSSEQFF

v_gene: TRBV7-2
j_gene: TRBJ1-5
CDR3aa: CASSFGAGNQPQHF

v_gene: TRBV10-3
j_gene: TRBJ2-5
CDR3aa: CAISVGRTQETQYF

v_gene: TRBV12-3/TRBV12-4
j_gene: TRBJ2-7
CDR3aa: CASRPSGTGNEQYF

v_gene: TRBV15
j_gene: TRBJ1-1
CDR3aa: CATSRERGQFTNTKAFF

v_gene: TRBV20-1
j_gene: TRBJ2-2
CDR3aa: CSAFGSGSTRRELFF

v_gene: TRBV7-9
j_gene: TRBJ2-3
CDR3aa: CASSFEFTDTQYF

v_gene: TRBV27
j_gene: TRBJ1-5
CDR3aa: CASSFLNQPQHF

v_gene: TRBV12-3/TRBV12-4
j_gene: TRBJ2-5
CDR3aa: CASSFSETQYF

v_gene: TRBV6-5
j_gene: TRBJ1-1
CDR3aa: CASSYSRQGRGNTEAFF

v_gene: TRBV27
j_gene: TRBJ2-3
CDR3aa: CASTLAWGADTQYF

v_gene: TRBV9
j_gene: TRBJ2-2
CDR3aa: CASSPRGVNTGELFF

v_gene: TRBV6-2/TRBV6-3
j_gene: TRBJ2-7
CDR3aa: CASIRLAPYEQYF

v_gene: TRBV10-3
j_gene: TRBJ1-1
CDR3aa: CAIRTGFGATEAFF

v_gene: TRBV28
j_gene: TRBJ2-4
CDR3aa: CASSLGLADDRWRGKNIQYF

v_gene: TRBV15
j_gene: TRBJ2-7
CDR3aa: CATSRDSGGGREQYF

v_gene: TRBV2
j_gene: TRBJ2-5
CDR3aa: CASSDGRHQETQYF

v_gene: TRBV27
j_gene: TRBJ1-1
CDR3aa: CASSFGTGGTEAFF

v_gene: TRBV6-6
j_gene: TRBJ1-5
CDR3aa: CASSSPGGGNQPQHF

v_gene: TRBV5-6
j_gene: TRBJ1-6
CDR3aa: CASSFGEDSLHF

v_gene: TRBV7-9
j_gene: TRBJ2-5
CDR3aa: CASSLREAQETQYF

v_gene: TRBV6-1
j_gene: TRBJ2-1
CDR3aa: CASSELAGGYNEQFF

v_gene: TRBV6-2/TRBV6-3
j_gene: TRBJ2-7
CDR3aa: CASSYLGLADEQYF

v_gene: TRBV11-2
j_gene: TRBJ2-1
CDR3aa: CASSPSAAGQFF

v_gene: TRBV29-1
j_gene: TRBJ2-3
CDR3aa: CSVEGSTDTQYF

v_gene: TRBV27
j_gene: TRBJ1-2
CDR3aa: CASSFQGRANYGYTF

v_gene: TRBV30
j_gene: TRBJ2-3
CDR3aa: CAWGLGGDTQYF

v_gene: TRBV7-9
j_gene: TRBJ2-1
CDR3aa: CASSLVDGGEQFF

v_gene: TRBV7-2
j_gene: TRBJ2-3
CDR3aa: CASSAPFFGSGRSDTQYF

v_gene: TRBV5-5
j_gene: TRBJ2-2
CDR3aa: CASSPTSGRATGELFF

v_gene: TRBV12-3/TRBV12-4
j_gene: TRBJ2-1
CDR3aa: CASSSRGSYNEQFF

v_gene: TRBV28
j_gene: TRBJ2-7
CDR3aa: CASSPEWQSYEQYF

v_gene: TRBV10-3
j_gene: TRBJ1-1
CDR3aa: CAISKQENTEAFF